These 8 T cell receptor beta chains were sequenced from one sample in a study of shared clonotypes between healthy human individuals. Using immunoSEQ multiplex PCR, the repertoire was profiled, and TCRdb retains in-frame clones only, with some absent. The sample has under 1,100,000 clones; about 80% are singletons. Sequencing was performed on memory CD4+ T cells from PBMCs. Subset reported: CD45RA-negative fraction. These receptors all stem from a young man in good health. Some clones in this sample may be carry-over from other donors' samples.

The V gene is TRBV7-9, the J gene TRBJ2-5; D call uncertain. The V end lost 5 bases, the J end lost 6 bases, and 13 bases lay between the germline ends. There are 13 residues in the CDR3. The V gene's germline CDR1 is SEHNR and CDR2 FQNEAQ (reference sequence). This CDR3 is CASSRPEWQTQYF. CDR3 nucleotides: TGTGCCAGCAGCCGCCCCGAATGGCAGACCCAGTACTTC. Complete variable domain (other parts from reference TRBV7-9 and TRBJ2-5): DTGVSQNPRHKITKRGQNVTFRCDPISEHNRLYWYRQTLGQGPEFLTYFQNEAQLEKSRLLSDRFSAERPKGSFSTLEIQRTEQGDSAMYLCASSRPEWQTQYFGPGTRLLVL.

This rearrangement joins TRBV28 to TRBJ2-7; perhaps TRBD1 as D (6 bases). Germline assignment: CDR1 MDHEN and CDR2 SYDVKM. There are 12 residues in the CDR3. The ends were cut back, 8 bases at V and 2 bases at J, with 10 bases in the middle. CDR3 DNA sequence: TGTGCCAGCCGGGACACCACCTACGAGCAGTACTTC. It is translated as CASRDTTYEQYF.

Of note for this clone: The sample has other DNA sequences that encode this CDR3 too. As DNA, the CDR3 is TGTGCCAGCAGCCGTACAGGGGCCTATGGCTACACCTTC. It codes for CASSRTGAYGYTF. The V call is TRBV2, the J call TRBJ1-2; 7 bases map to TRBD1. Germline V gene lookup returns CDR1 SNHLY and CDR2 FYNNEI. This CDR3 spans 13 amino acids. J was trimmed by 4 bases and V by 6 bases; bases with no gene match: 5.

The chain joins TRBV19 to TRBJ2-3; D remains ambiguous. The CDR3 covers 13 residues. Trimming cost V 2 bases and J 4 bases, with 7 bases left between them. The V gene's germline CDR1 is LNHDA and CDR2 SQIVND (reference sequence). The CDR3 loop is CASSISRSDTQYF. The CDR3 DNA follows: TGTGCCAGTAGTATATCGCGGTCAGATACGCAGTATTTT.

V and J are TRBV19 and TRBJ1-1; TRBD1 might be the D (5 bases). The germline V gene encodes CDR1 LNHDA and CDR2 SQIVND (reference sequence). The V end lost 3 bases, the J end lost 2 bases, and 10 bases lay between the germline ends. CDR3 length equals 14 residues. The CDR3 loop is CASSIRDFNTEAFF. In nucleotides, the CDR3 is TGTGCCAGTAGTATTAGGGACTTCAACACTGAAGCTTTCTTT.

At least ten counts were recorded for this clone. The chain recombines TRBV6-1 with TRBJ1-5; D is ambiguous. This CDR3 comprises 17 residues. Germline V gives CDR1 MNHNS, CDR2 SASEGT. V dropped 1 base and J dropped 0 bases, with 13 bases sitting between them. The CDR3, as DNA: TGTGCCAGCAGTGAAGTCTACGGGAGTTATAGCAATCAGCCCCAGCATTTT. Encoded protein: CASSEVYGSYSNQPQHF.

The chain joins TRBV10-3 to TRBJ1-2; tentative D call: TRBD1 (5 bases). The germline V and J ends were trimmed by 3 bases and 4 bases, with 15 bases remaining between them. The CDR3 totals 15 residues. CDR1 is ENHRY, CDR2 SYGVKD, per germline. CDR3 region: CAISDGGGRFYGYTF. The DNA of the CDR3 is TGTGCCATCAGTGACGGGGGAGGGAGGTTCTATGGCTACACCTTC.

The CDR3 nucleotides are TGTGCCAGCAGCTTAGCGCTGGCTAGCGGATACAATGAGCAGTTCTTC. It is translated as CASSLALASGYNEQFF. The gene calls are TRBV7-7 and TRBJ2-1, with TRBD2 matching 7 bases. The CDR3 is made up of 16 amino acids. Germline V gene sequence: CDR1 SSHAT, CDR2 FNYEAQ (reference sequence). Trimming removed 0 bases from V and 4 bases from J; junction bases left unmatched: 6. The variable domain in full, completed from reference TRBV7-7 and TRBJ2-1, reads GAGVSQSPRYKVTKRGQDVTLRCDPISSHATLYWYQQALGQGPEFLTYFNYEAQPDKSGLPSDRFSAERPEGSISTLTIQRTEQRDSAMYRCASSLALASGYNEQFFGPGTRLTVL.